A selection of T cell receptor beta chains follows, all from one sample in a study of OX40 agonist ivuxolimab in advanced cancers. This table comes from immunoSEQ multiplex PCR, and its TCRdb copy is limited to in-frame clones, with some not included. Here the sample spans tens of thousands of clones, about four fifths being singletons. The sample in question was CD4+ or CD8+ T cells sorted from blood, obtained in a trial of the OX40 agonist ivuxolimab. All receptors derive from an adult with an advanced solid tumor such as melanoma, head and neck, liver or kidney cancer. Each CDR3 is given with its conserved first and last residue. The D gene is left open where the match is weak. The size of a clone is reported for some rows only, either as once, few or many, or as a class for expanded clones.

D gene | J gene | V gene | clone size | CDR3 protein | CDR3 DNA
TRBD1 | TRBJ2-3 | TRBV10-3 | . | CAISELGQRTDTQYF | TGTGCCATCAGTGAGTTGGGACAGCGCACAGATACGCAGTATTTT
. | TRBJ2-7 | TRBV11-3 | . | CASIHEQYF | TGTGCCAGCATCCACGAGCAGTACTTC
. | TRBJ2-7 | TRBV2 | . | CASTRTNSYEQYF | TGTGCCAGCACTCGGACAAACTCCTACGAGCAGTACTTC
. | TRBJ1-1 | TRBV29-1 | . | CSVEVQNTEAFF | TGCAGCGTTGAGGTTCAGAACACTGAAGCTTTCTTT
TRBD1 | TRBJ2-7 | TRBV4-1 | . | CASSRGTVESSTYEQYF | TGCGCCAGCAGTAGAGGGACAGTAGAATCTTCCACCTACGAGCAGTACTTC
TRBD1 | TRBJ1-1 | TRBV10-3 | . | CAIRGTGSTEAFF | TGTGCCATCAGGGGGACAGGGAGCACTGAAGCTTTCTTT
TRBD2 | TRBJ2-7 | TRBV7-9 | few | CASSLAGGTYEQYF | TGTGCCAGCAGCTTAGCGGGAGGGACCTACGAGCAGTACTTC
TRBD1 | TRBJ1-2 | TRBV5-1 | . | CASSFRQGPDGYTF | TGCGCCAGCAGCTTCCGACAGGGTCCGGATGGCTACACCTTC
. | TRBJ1-1 | TRBV7-2 | . | CASSASGMNTEAFF | TGTGCCAGCTCCGCGTCGGGGATGAACACTGAAGCTTTCTTT
. | TRBJ1-2 | TRBV6-5 | . | CASTGDYGYTF | TGTGCCAGCACAGGGGACTATGGCTACACCTTC
. | TRBJ1-1 | TRBV5-6 | once | CASSRSPGEAFF | TGTGCCAGCAGCCGCTCCCCGGGTGAAGCTTTCTTT
. | TRBJ2-7 | TRBV7-9 | . | CASSPSSYEQYF | TGTGCCAGCAGCCCCAGCTCCTACGAGCAGTACTTC
TRBD1 | TRBJ2-7 | TRBV4-1 | . | CASSQTGSTYEQYF | TGCGCCAGCAGCCAGACAGGGAGCACCTACGAGCAGTACTTC
. | TRBJ1-2 | TRBV30 | few | CAWSVRLDGGYTF | TGTGCCTGGAGTGTACGCTTGGACGGAGGCTACACCTTC
. | TRBJ2-7 | TRBV29-1 | . | CSASGASGIYEQYF | TGCAGCGCGTCAGGGGCCTCTGGAATCTACGAGCAGTACTTC
. | TRBJ1-2 | TRBV5-1 | . | CASSPGGGTNYGYTF | TGCGCCAGCAGCCCTGGTGGGGGAACTAACTATGGCTACACCTTC
. | TRBJ2-7 | TRBV14 | . | CASSQDYEQYF | TGTGCCAGCAGCCAAGACTACGAGCAGTACTTC
. | TRBJ2-1 | TRBV5-1 | . | CASSPVQGNEQFF | TGCGCCAGCAGCCCGGTGCAGGGCAATGAGCAGTTCTTC
. | TRBJ1-1 | TRBV5-4 | . | CASSLSALMNTEAFF | TGTGCCAGCAGCTTGTCAGCTTTGATGAACACTGAAGCTTTCTTT
. | TRBJ1-2 | TRBV5-5 | few | CASSALLTANYGYTF | TGTGCCAGCAGCGCGTTACTGACAGCCAACTATGGCTACACCTTC
. | TRBJ2-7 | TRBV9 | . | CASSRSSYEQYF | TGTGCCAGCAGCCGCAGCTCCTACGAGCAGTACTTC
TRBD2 | TRBJ2-7 | TRBV6-5 | . | CASTSSGRNYEQYF | TGTGCCAGCACGTCTAGCGGGAGGAACTACGAGCAGTACTTC
TRBD1 | TRBJ2-7 | TRBV19 | once | CASSTPGQGILRDEQYF | TGTGCCAGTAGTACACCGGGACAGGGGATTTTAAGGGACGAGCAGTACTTC
. | TRBJ2-7 | TRBV19 | few | CASSPLDSGEQYF | TGTGCCAGTAGTCCCCTGGACTCGGGGGAGCAGTACTTC
. | TRBJ1-1 | TRBV4-3 | . | CASSQDIGQQNTEAFF | TGCGCCAGCAGCCAAGACATAGGACAGCAGAACACTGAAGCTTTCTTT
. | TRBJ2-7 | TRBV18 | . | CASSYLSGDEQYF | TGTGCCAGCTCGTATCTCTCAGGGGACGAGCAGTACTTC
. | TRBJ1-1 | TRBV6-5 | . | CASSYLDSLNTEAFF | TGTGCCAGCAGTTACTTGGACAGCCTGAACACTGAAGCTTTCTTT
. | TRBJ1-2 | TRBV6-6 | . | CASTRGSYGYTF | TGTGCCAGCACTCGGGGTTCATACGGCTACACCTTC
TRBD1 | TRBJ1-2 | TRBV27 | . | CASSSTGGATKGYTF | TGTGCCAGCAGTTCGACAGGGGGCGCGACTAAGGGCTACACCTTC
. | TRBJ2-7 | TRBV30 | . | CALEGRPPYEQYF | TGTGCCTTGGAGGGTAGACCTCCCTACGAGCAGTACTTC
TRBD1 | TRBJ2-7 | TRBV5-4 | once | CASSRQGAVEQYF | TGTGCCAGCAGCCGACAGGGGGCGGTCGAGCAGTACTTC
TRBD1 | TRBJ1-5 | TRBV7-2 | once | CASSQWGTGNQPQHF | TGTGCCAGCAGCCAGTGGGGGACAGGGAATCAGCCCCAGCATTTT
. | TRBJ2-7 | TRBV27 | . | CASSSAEGWDEQYF | TGTGCCAGCAGTTCCGCAGAGGGGTGGGACGAGCAGTACTTC
TRBD1 | TRBJ1-4 | TRBV19 | . | CASSMVGQGRGEKLFF | TGTGCCAGTAGTATGGTAGGACAGGGACGAGGGGAAAAACTGTTTTTT
. | TRBJ1-2 | TRBV6-5 | . | CASSRETSYGYTF | TGTGCCAGCAGCAGGGAGACGAGTTATGGCTACACCTTC
. | TRBJ1-1 | TRBV7-9 | . | CASSLSGRGTEAFF | TGTGCCAGCAGCTTATCAGGGAGAGGGACTGAAGCTTTCTTT
. | TRBJ1-6 | TRBV27 | . | CASLPRREDNSPLHF | TGTGCCAGCCTTCCTAGGAGGGAAGATAATTCACCCCTCCACTTT
TRBD2 | TRBJ2-1 | TRBV18 | . | CASSPPLAGSYNEQFF | TGTGCCAGCTCACCACCACTAGCGGGCTCCTACAATGAGCAGTTCTTC
. | TRBJ2-1 | TRBV2 | . | CAGGSGSYNEQFF | TGTGCCGGGGGGAGCGGATCCTACAATGAGCAGTTCTTC
TRBD1 | TRBJ1-4 | TRBV7-2 | . | CASSSRTGNEKLFF | TGTGCCAGCAGCTCTAGGACAGGGAATGAAAAACTGTTTTTT
. | TRBJ2-2 | TRBV27 | . | CASSLGGPGELFF | TGTGCCAGCAGTTTAGGGGGGCCCGGGGAGCTGTTTTTT
. | TRBJ1-5 | TRBV4-2 | . | CASSQVGLREVQNQPQHF | TGTGCCAGCAGCCAAGTGGGTTTGCGGGAGGTTCAGAATCAGCCCCAGCATTTT
. | TRBJ1-1 | TRBV4-1 | . | CASSQDRQGLDTEAFF | TGCGCCAGCAGCCAAGACCGGCAGGGTTTGGACACTGAAGCTTTCTTT
TRBD1 | TRBJ2-2 | TRBV30 | . | CAWRRGRATGELFF | TGTGCCTGGAGGAGGGGGCGGGCCACCGGGGAGCTGTTTTTT
. | TRBJ1-4 | TRBV5-4 | few | CASSWGLSNEKLFF | TGTGCCAGCAGCTGGGGGCTTTCTAATGAAAAACTGTTTTTT
. | TRBJ1-1 | TRBV5-6 | few | CASRRDVWTEAFF | TGTGCCAGCAGACGGGACGTATGGACTGAAGCTTTCTTT
TRBD2 | TRBJ2-3 | TRBV7-9 | . | CASSWGLAGADTQYF | TGTGCCAGCAGCTGGGGACTAGCGGGGGCAGATACGCAGTATTTT
. | TRBJ1-6 | TRBV13 | few | CASSSLKGSGSPLHF | TGTGCCAGCAGCAGTCTCAAGGGGAGTGGTTCACCCCTCCACTTT
. | TRBJ1-6 | TRBV6-1 | . | CASSEQGSDNSPLHF | TGTGCCAGCAGTGAACAGGGGTCGGATAATTCACCCCTCCACTTT
TRBD1 | TRBJ1-2 | TRBV4-2 | . | CASSQDSGAGGGYGYTF | TGTGCCAGCAGCCAAGATAGCGGGGCAGGGGGCGGCTATGGCTACACCTTC
TRBD2 | TRBJ2-7 | TRBV7-8 | medium-sized | CASSTGGSPVYEQYF | TGTGCCAGCAGCACGGGAGGTTCCCCGGTATACGAGCAGTACTTC
. | TRBJ2-7 | TRBV2 | once | CASRQASEQYF | TGTGCCAGCCGGCAGGCCTCCGAGCAGTACTTC
. | TRBJ2-7 | TRBV11-2 | once | CASSSPGEGSYEQYF | TGTGCCAGCAGCTCCCCCGGAGAGGGGTCCTACGAGCAGTACTTC
. | TRBJ1-1 | TRBV9 | few | CASSPVETEAFF | TGTGCCAGCAGCCCAGTAGAAACTGAAGCTTTCTTT
. | TRBJ1-5 | TRBV27 | many | CASSPGTAIKPQHF | TGTGCCAGCAGCCCTGGGACCGCGATAAAGCCCCAGCATTTT
. | TRBJ1-1 | TRBV5-1 | . | CASRGRLNTEAFF | TGCGCCAGCCGGGGACGGTTGAACACTGAAGCTTTCTTT
. | TRBJ1-3 | TRBV11-1 | . | CASSESGNTIYF | TGTGCCAGCAGCGAGTCTGGAAACACCATATATTTT
TRBD1 | TRBJ2-2 | TRBV2 | . | CASSELLRGPNTGELFF | TGTGCCAGCAGTGAATTACTGAGGGGGCCGAACACCGGGGAGCTGTTTTTT
. | TRBJ2-2 | TRBV7-2 | . | CASSFWAAGTGELFF | TGTGCCAGCAGCTTCTGGGCGGCCGGCACCGGGGAGCTGTTTTTT
. | TRBJ2-5 | TRBV5-1 | . | CASSLSDSQRETQYF | TGCGCCAGCAGCTTGTCGGACTCCCAGCGAGAGACCCAGTACTTC